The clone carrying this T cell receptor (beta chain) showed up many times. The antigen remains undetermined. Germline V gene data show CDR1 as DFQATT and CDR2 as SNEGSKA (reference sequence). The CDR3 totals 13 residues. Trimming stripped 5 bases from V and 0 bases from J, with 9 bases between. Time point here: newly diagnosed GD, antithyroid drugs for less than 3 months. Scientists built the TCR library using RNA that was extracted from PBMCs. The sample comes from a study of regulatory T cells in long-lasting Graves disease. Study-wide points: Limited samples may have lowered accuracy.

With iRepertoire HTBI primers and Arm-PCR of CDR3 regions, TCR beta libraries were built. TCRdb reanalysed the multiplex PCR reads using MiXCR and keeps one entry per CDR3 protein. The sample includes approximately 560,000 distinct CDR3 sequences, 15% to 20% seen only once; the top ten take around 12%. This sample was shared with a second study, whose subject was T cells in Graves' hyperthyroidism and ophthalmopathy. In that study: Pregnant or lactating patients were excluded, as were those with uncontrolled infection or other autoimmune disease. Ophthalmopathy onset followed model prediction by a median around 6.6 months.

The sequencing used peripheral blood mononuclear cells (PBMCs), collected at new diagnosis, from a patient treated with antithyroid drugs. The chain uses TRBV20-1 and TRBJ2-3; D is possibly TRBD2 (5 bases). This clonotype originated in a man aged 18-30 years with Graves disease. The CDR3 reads CSAWRTSTDTQYF. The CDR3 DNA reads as TGCAGTGCTTGGAGGACTAGCACAGATACGCAGTATTTT.